This paragraph reports one TCR beta chain. This clonotype occurred many times. Its antigen has not been determined. No clone much larger than this one lies a single base away; base qualities are absent. These data are taken from a study. Sequencer: Illumina MiSeq. TCRdb reprocessing: public reads trimmed at Q25 with fastp, clones called with MiXCR, in-frame beta chains kept. Entries are consolidated by CDR3 protein sequence, retaining the most common genes and DNA. For this sample there are some 5,500 distinct CDR3 sequences; about 9.2% appear just once. Clones ranked in the top ten supply 5.4% of the sample. CDR1 SGHTA and CDR2 FQGNSA are derived from the germline V gene. The CDR3 has 13 amino acids, counting the end cysteine and phenylalanine. Only the CDR3 region is kept as DNA, spanning 39 bases read in frame from base 1. V loses 4 bases of germline sequence and J loses 5 bases, and the interval between the two ends is 11 bases.

Sequencing used CD4+ T cells from synovial fluid. The TCR originated in a human donor with rheumatoid arthritis. This chain is built from TRBV7-2 and TRBJ1-1; a tentative D call is TRBD1 (5 bases match). The CDR3 region reads CASSSFGATEAFF. The sequenced DNA is TGTGCCAGCAGCTCCTTTGGGGCTACTGAAGCTTTCTTT.